This T cell receptor (beta chain) is from a study of blood T cell repertoires in COVID-19. Study summary: Spain, Italy and the United States supplied samples that represented acute and convalescent COVID-19. PBMCs, B-cell-depleted T cells, or T cells provided the cDNA or gDNA that made up the material.

Under the authors' procedure: Reference gene primers were amplified, and this amplification served to estimate nucleated cell counts. Profiled with immunoSEQ multiplex PCR; TCRdb holds only in-frame clones, not every one. V and J calls and clone size follow that table, whereas D and trimming were derived from the DNA. The sample includes roughly 110,000 clones, 70% to 90% of them seen just once. Germline loops: CDR1 MNHEY, CDR2 SVGAGI. The CDR3 is 16 residues long. Trimming took 0 bases from V and 7 from J, leaving 16 bases between them. The chain combines TRBV6-5 with TRBJ2-1; D remains unclear. Sequenced input: peripheral blood. The clonotype was recovered from a man aged 40-49 years with acute or convalescent COVID-19. This CDR3 reads CASSYSRKMIKNEQFF. The CDR3 DNA follows: TGTGCCAGCAGTTACTCCAGGAAGATGATCAAGAATGAGCAGTTCTTC.